This T cell receptor (beta chain) came from a study of blood T cell repertoires in COVID-19. Across the whole study: PBMCs, B-cell-depleted T cells, or T cells were the source of the cDNA or gDNA that made up the material.

In germline, CDR1 is LGHNA, CDR2 YNFKEQ. CDR3 size: 13 residues. The ends were cut back, 4 bases at V and 6 bases at J, with 10 bases in the middle. Original data processing: Reference gene primer amplification in the assay estimated nucleated cell counts. The data were produced by immunoSEQ multiplex PCR, yet TCRdb's version contains in-frame clones alone and is incomplete. The DNA was the basis for D and trimming; V, J and clone size are from that table. The table includes around 57,000 clones, approximately 86% detected once. The chain combines TRBV4-2 with TRBJ2-1; D is unclear. The specimen sequenced was peripheral blood. This TCR was recovered from a woman of 80 years or more with active COVID-19. The CDR3 DNA sequence: TGTGCCAGCAGCCCAGGCGTGAGCAATGAGCAGTTCTTC. Its translation is CASSPGVSNEQFF.